This entry describes one TCR beta chain. This sample stems from a study of OX40 agonist ivuxolimab in advanced cancers. Overall study: Three patients, one with hepatocellular carcinoma and two with cutaneous melanoma, responded partially.

Sequencing used immunoSEQ multiplex PCR; TCRdb keeps in-frame clones, though not all of them. The data contain tens of thousands of clones, over 75% of them seen just once; the ten biggest clones take up 2.3%. J gave up 4 bases and V 8 bases, and 3 bases lay outside the gene matches. Germline V CDR1 and CDR2: LNHDA, SQIVND (reference sequence). The CDR3 spans 14 residues. V and J are TRBV19 and TRBJ2-1, with 12 bases that match TRBD2. The clonotype was recovered from an adult with an advanced solid tumor such as melanoma, head and neck, liver or kidney cancer. The material was CD4+ or CD8+ T cells sorted from blood, obtained in a trial of the OX40 agonist ivuxolimab. CDR3 residues: CASSGTSGYNEQFF. In nucleotides, the CDR3 is TGTGCCAGTTCCGGGACTAGCGGGTACAATGAGCAGTTCTTC. Combining the CDR3 with reference TRBV19 and TRBJ2-1 gives the whole variable domain DGGITQSPKYLFRKEGQNVTLSCEQNLNHDAMYWYRQDPGQGLRLIYYSQIVNDFQKGDIAEGYSVSREKKESFPLTVTSAQKNPTAFYLCASSGTSGYNEQFFGPGTRLTVL.